This T cell receptor (beta chain) derives from a study of blood T cell repertoires in COVID-19. The overall study: Sites across the United States, Italy and Spain contributed samples from acute and convalescent COVID-19. T cells, B-cell-depleted T cells, or PBMCs supplied cDNA or gDNA.

In the authors' methods: Amplifying reference gene primers gave estimates of nucleated cell counts. Clones were read by immunoSEQ multiplex PCR, and TCRdb kept only the in-frame ones, dropping some. From that table come the V and J calls and clone size; the DNA was used to work out D and trimming. The data show more than 150,000 clones, 70% to 90% seen once. CDR3 length: 12 residues. CDR1 is SGHTA and CDR2 is FQGTGA in the germline V gene. The germline V and J ends were trimmed by 4 bases and 5 bases, with 6 bases remaining between them. The receptor was derived from a man aged 40-49 years with active or convalescent COVID-19. The V gene is TRBV7-3, the J gene TRBJ2-1; D is possibly TRBD2 (6 bases). The sequenced material came from peripheral blood. In DNA form, the CDR3 reads TGTGCCAGCAGCTCGGGGGACAATGAGCAGTTCTTC. This codes for CASSSGDNEQFF.